This entry describes one T cell receptor (beta chain). Its matching antigen is unknown. This entry comes from a study of cytomegalovirus exposure and HLA in healthy donors. Study-level background: The same platform as the approximately 670 first-cohort repertoires was used for the 130 or so validation repertoires, a later analysis reported.

Between the trimmed V and J ends, which lost 3 bases and 5 bases, there was a span of 16 bases. Germline lookup yields CDR1 SGDLS and CDR2 YYNGEE. The CDR3 totals 15 residues. Points from the study as a whole: TCR beta chains numbering roughly 150 were designated cytomegalovirus-associated.

The method was immunoSEQ multiplex PCR; TCRdb's version includes in-frame clones alone and lacks a portion of them. The sample includes about 110,000 clones, approximately 85% of them seen just once. This sequence was found in a woman aged 18-35 years in good health and CMV-seronegative. Sequenced input: PBMCs. The rearrangement uses TRBV9 and TRBJ2-3; TRBD1 might be the D (6 bases). CDR3 nucleotides: TGTGCCAGCAGCGCCGGGGACACCCTAGGAGATACGCAGTATTTT. Its translation is CASSAGDTLGDTQYF.